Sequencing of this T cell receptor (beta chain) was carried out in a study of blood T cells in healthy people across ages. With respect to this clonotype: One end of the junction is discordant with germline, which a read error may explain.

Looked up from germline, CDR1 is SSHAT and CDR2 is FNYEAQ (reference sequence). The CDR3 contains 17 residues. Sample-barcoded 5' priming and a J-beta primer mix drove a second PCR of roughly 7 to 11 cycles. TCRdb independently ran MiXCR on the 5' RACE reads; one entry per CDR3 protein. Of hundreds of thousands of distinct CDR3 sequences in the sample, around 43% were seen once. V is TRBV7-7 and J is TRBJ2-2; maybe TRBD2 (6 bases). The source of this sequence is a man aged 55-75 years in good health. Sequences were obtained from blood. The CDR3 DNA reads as TGTGCTAGCAGCTTAGTTTCGCGGGGCACAACCTCCGGGGAGCTGTTTTTT. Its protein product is CASSLVSRGTTSGELFF.